This T cell receptor beta chain was documented in a study of blood T cell repertoires in COVID-19 (dated by TCRdb to 2020 to 2022). Background on the whole study: The collaborator samples originated in the United States, Italy and Spain and spanned the acute and convalescent phases of COVID-19. Nearly every sample came with metadata listing a de-identified subject ID, COVID-19 status, age in years and sex. HLA class I and class II types, where available, came from metadata supplied by the sample provider rather than from assay-based typing. The samples were drawn from the first 160 participants of the ongoing ImmuneRACE study and from 950 to 1,500 subjects provided by 6 global collaborators. A freely available public database, intended as a resource for researchers studying the immune response to SARS-CoV-2, is where the repertoires were released. Subjects who had been exposed to COVID-19, were actively infected with it, or had recovered from it provided the deeply sampled blood TCRbeta repertoires that made up the dataset. The prospective study material was composed of cDNA or gDNA derived from T cells, B-cell-depleted T cells, or PBMCs. What the work shows at the level of the full study, not this receptor alone: Clinical and demographic metadata were provided uncurated, with the amount varying by source and participant.

From the cysteine through the phenylalanine, the CDR3 covers 15 amino acids. Only the CDR3 region is kept as DNA, spanning 45 bases read in frame from base 1. The germline V gene (reference sequence) specifies PRHDT as CDR1 and FYEKMQ as CDR2. V is reduced by 5 bases and J by 1 base, leaving a spacing of 15 bases between them. TCRbeta CDR3 regions were amplified from genomic DNA using the immunoSEQ Assay, a bias-controlled multiplex PCR. The authors' analysis ran thus. Within the assay, amplification of reference gene primers was used to estimate how many nucleated cells each sample contained. Sequence reads were collapsed and filtered to measure the absolute abundance of every unique TCRbeta CDR3 rearrangement. For each sample, productive Simpson clonality was calculated as the square root of Simpson's diversity index across productive rearrangements. In TCRdb, the immuneACCESS table is reduced to in-frame sequences with V and J assigned. These tables do not hold every clone; where another copy was compared, an unresolved V gene accounts for under half, and the others remain unexplained. V, J and clone size are those of that table, while D and trimming were read from the DNA. For this sample the table gives about 370,000 clones, of which 87% were detected only once. The top ten constitute more than 9% of the sample.

One collaborating source in Seattle enrolled patients while the patients were actively infected and followed the patients over time throughout the course of disease. Each collaborating institution followed its own protocols to collect whole blood in K2EDTA tubes. For TCRbeta analysis, collaborators shipped samples as frozen whole blood, isolated PBMCs, or DNA extracted from either of those sample types. In the case of this clone: What antigen it recognizes has not been identified. Base qualities are not provided; no much larger clone lies one nucleotide away.

This TCR derives from a woman in her 30s with COVID-19, enrolled during active disease. The specimen was peripheral blood. Rearrangement joined TRBV13 to TRBJ2-7, and TRBD2 may be the D gene, going by 5 matching bases. The DNA reads as follows: TGTGCCAGCAGCAGTGGGCCAGCGGCGTCCTACGAGCAGTACTTC. Its protein is CASSSGPAASYEQYF.